This entry concerns a single T cell receptor (beta chain). CDR1 is DFQATT and CDR2 is SNEGSKA in the germline V gene (reference sequence). The V gene end was trimmed by 3 bases and the J gene end by 4 bases; junction bases not matched to a gene: 4. CDR3 length equals 13 residues. The entry originates in a study of blood T cell repertoires in COVID-19. Turning to the study itself: Whether acute or convalescent, the COVID-19 samples came from the United States, Italy and Spain. In each case, the material was cDNA or gDNA derived from T cells, B-cell-depleted T cells, or PBMCs.

As processed by the authors: Amplifying reference gene primers gave estimates of nucleated cell counts. Repertoires were generated with immunoSEQ multiplex PCR, while TCRdb's copy carries only in-frame clones and drops some. D and trimming were read from the DNA, whereas the V and J calls and clone size are those reported in that table. Among 200,000 to 300,000 clones listed, more than 80% were seen once. The V call is TRBV20-1, the J call TRBJ2-5, with 8 bases identical to TRBD1. The sequenced sample consisted of peripheral blood. The receptor was isolated from a human donor in a cohort sampled during active COVID-19. CDR3 bases: TGCAGTGCTAGTGACAGGGGTGGAGAGACCCAGTACTTC. Translation: CSASDRGGETQYF.